These 13 T cell receptor beta chains came from one sample sequenced in a study of Ad26.COV2.S vaccination and SARS-CoV-2 variants. The treatment: roughly 18 received Ad26.COV2.S at low or high dose, single or two shots; several received placebo; per-sample allocation not given. Sample collection was performed on day 63 after the first vaccine or placebo injection. Sequencing used immunoSEQ multiplex PCR; TCRdb keeps in-frame clones, though not all of them. The table lists 300,000 to 400,000 clones, about 85% of them singletons, with about 2.1% in the top ten. Sequenced material: peripheral blood, taken in a trial of Ad26.COV2.S vaccine versus placebo. The receptors originated from a person aged 18-65 years who received the Ad26.COV2.S COVID-19 vaccine or a placebo.

The table lists this clone with a count of one. The V gene is TRBV19, the J gene TRBJ1-2; 7 bases are a match to TRBD1. V was clipped by 4 bases and J by 4 bases; unmatched bases: 3. The CDR3 extends over 13 amino acids. Germline V gives CDR1 LNHDA, CDR2 SQIVND (reference sequence). The CDR3 DNA reads as TGTGCCAGTAGTACCGGACAGGTCTATGGCTACACCTTC. Its translation is CASSTGQVYGYTF.

The chain recombines TRBV9 with TRBJ1-3; D not resolved. The germline CDR1 and CDR2 sequences are SGDLS and YYNGEE. V dropped 0 bases and J dropped 2 bases, with 6 bases sitting between them. The CDR3 length is 14 residues. As DNA, the CDR3 is TGTGCCAGCAGCGTAGCGGGAGCTGGAAACACCATATATTTT. This codes for CASSVAGAGNTIYF.

This chain links TRBV3-1 (or the pseudogene TRBV3-2) with TRBJ2-4, with D maybe TRBD1 (6 bases). Germline V CDR1 and CDR2: LGHDT, YNNKEL (reference sequence). CDR3 size: 15 residues. Trimming pared 1 base from V and 8 bases from J, leaving 15 bases between. The CDR3 sequence is CASSQVAGAGDIQYF. In DNA, the CDR3 is TGTGCCAGCAGCCAAGTCGCAGGGGCGGGTGACATTCAGTACTTC.

The rearrangement uses TRBV28 and TRBJ1-4; TRBD1 might be the D (6 bases). The V end was cut by 2 bases, the J end by 0 bases, with 13 bases between. CDR1 MDHEN and CDR2 SYDVKM come from the germline V gene. The CDR3 covers 17 residues. The CDR3 sequence is CASSLSLGAATNEKLFF. The DNA for the CDR3 is TGTGCCAGCAGTTTAAGCCTGGGGGCGGCAACTAATGAAAAACTGTTTTTT.

This clone was seen only once. The chain joins TRBV18 to TRBJ2-3; maybe TRBD1 (6 bases). Germline V CDR1 and CDR2: KGHSH, LQKENI. The CDR3 covers 15 residues. V lost 5 bases and J lost 2, with 14 bases in between. CDR3 in amino acids: CASSTGQILTDTQYF. The DNA of the CDR3 is TGTGCCAGCTCAACCGGACAGATTCTCACAGATACGCAGTATTTT. The variable domain in full, with the rest retrieved from reference TRBV18 and TRBJ2-3, is NAGVMQNPRHLVRRRGQEARLRCSPMKGHSHVYWYRQLPEEGLKFMVYLQKENIIDESGMPKERFSAEFPKEGPSILRIQQVVRGDSAAYFCASSTGQILTDTQYFGPGTRLTVL.

This rearrangement joins TRBV2 to TRBJ2-1; D gene ambiguous. CDR3 length: 15 amino acids. V lost 8 bases and J 4 bases, leaving 18 bases between the germline ends. Looked up from germline, CDR1 is SNHLY and CDR2 is FYNNEI. The CDR3 sequence is CASVVGIGIYNEQFF. The DNA of the CDR3 is TGTGCCAGCGTTGTTGGGATTGGTATATACAATGAGCAGTTCTTC.

The rearrangement joins TRBV7-2 to TRBJ1-5; D is ambiguous. The CDR3 consists of 15 residues. Germline CDR1 SGHTA, CDR2 FQGNSA. With 3 bases removed from V and 1 base from J, the gap between germline ends came to 10 bases. CDR3 nucleotides: TGTGCCAGCAGCTTCGGCTTGGGGAGCAATCAGCCCCAGCATTTT. It codes for CASSFGLGSNQPQHF.

The V and J genes are TRBV5-5 and TRBJ1-3; D may be TRBD1 (6 bases). The CDR3 is made up of 15 amino acids. Germline V gives CDR1 SGHKS, CDR2 YYEKEE (reference sequence). V was trimmed by 0 bases and J by 1 base, leaving 8 bases between them. The CDR3 reads CASSLGGHSGNTIYF. In DNA, the CDR3 is TGTGCCAGCAGCTTGGGGGGGCATTCTGGAAACACCATATATTTT.

This chain joins TRBV7-9 and TRBJ2-2; tentatively, D is TRBD2 (7 bases). The germline V gene has CDR1 SEHNR and CDR2 FQNEAQ (reference sequence). The CDR3 is made up of 16 amino acids. V was pared by 5 bases and J by 0 bases, with 13 bases between. The CDR3 reads CASSPGGGANTGELFF. DNA for the CDR3: TGTGCCAGCAGCCCTGGCGGGGGCGCGAACACCGGGGAGCTGTTTTTT.

This chain connects TRBV6-1 to TRBJ2-7; no reliable D call. The germline CDR1 and CDR2 sequences are MNHNS and SASEGT. The germline V and J ends were trimmed by 3 bases and 3 bases, with 6 bases remaining between them. The CDR3 extends over 12 amino acids. CDR3 in DNA: TGTGCCAGCAGTGAGATATTCTACGAGCAGTACTTC. This gives the protein CASSEIFYEQYF.

This chain links TRBV30 with TRBJ1-2; D is uncertain. V lost 3 bases and J 1 base, leaving 9 bases between the germline ends. Germline V gives CDR1 GTSNPN, CDR2 SVGIG (reference sequence). The CDR3 runs to 13 residues. CDR3 protein: CAWRRPSNYGYTF. CDR3 coding DNA: TGTGCCTGGAGACGGCCCAGTAACTATGGCTACACCTTC.

The chain couples TRBV10-3 to TRBJ2-5; 16 positions agree with TRBD2. Germline V lookup: CDR1 ENHRY, CDR2 SYGVKD. V gave up 10 bases and J gave up 2 bases; unmatched junction bases: 4. CDR3 length equals 15 residues. CDR3 loop: CATGLAGGAQETQYF. CDR3 DNA sequence: TGTGCCACGGGACTAGCGGGGGGGGCGCAAGAGACCCAGTACTTC.

The V and J genes are TRBV7-9 and TRBJ2-2; D is perhaps TRBD1 or TRBD2 (5 bases each). Trimming pared 11 bases from V and 1 base from J, leaving 17 bases between. Germline V gene sequence: CDR1 SEHNR, CDR2 FQNEAQ (reference sequence). The CDR3 loop spans 15 amino acids. CDR3 amino acids: CAPTLPGRNTGELFF. CDR3 bases: TGTGCCCCCACCTTACCGGGGCGGAACACCGGGGAGCTGTTTTTT.